The clone carrying this T cell receptor (beta chain) was detected only once. Antigen specificity is unknown. The sample is drawn from a study of shared clonotypes between healthy human individuals. Across several immunoSEQ plates, the genomic DNA of each subset was split evenly. Some 30,000 T cell genomes, or approximately 190 ng DNA, went into the sorted-subset replicate PCRs. This table comes from immunoSEQ multiplex PCR, and its TCRdb copy is limited to in-frame clones, with some not included. The sample consists of roughly 2,500,000 clones, under 95% of them appearing once. General observations from the study: Sequencing depth was expected to affect clonotype sharing among donors.

HIV-negative, healthy adults without recent acute infections or vaccinations were the donors. This TCR was recovered from a man younger than 35 in good health. Some clones in this sample may be carry-over from other donors' samples. The material sequenced was naive CD4+ T cells from PBMCs. The subset is: CD45RA+ positively selected.

The CDR3 here is CASTDNYSNQPQHF. In DNA form, the CDR3 reads TGTGCCAGTACAGACAACTATAGCAATCAGCCCCAGCATTTT. This chain connects TRBV19 to TRBJ1-5; D ambiguous. The germline V gene encodes CDR1 LNHDA and CDR2 SQIVND (reference sequence). V dropped 7 bases and J dropped 0 bases, with 10 bases sitting between them. This CDR3 spans 14 amino acids. Full variable domain (remainder filled in from reference TRBV19 and TRBJ1-5): DGGITQSPKYLFRKEGQNVTLSCEQNLNHDAMYWYRQDPGQGLRLIYYSQIVNDFQKGDIAEGYSVSREKKESFPLTVTSAQKNPTAFYLCASTDNYSNQPQHFGDGTRLSIL.